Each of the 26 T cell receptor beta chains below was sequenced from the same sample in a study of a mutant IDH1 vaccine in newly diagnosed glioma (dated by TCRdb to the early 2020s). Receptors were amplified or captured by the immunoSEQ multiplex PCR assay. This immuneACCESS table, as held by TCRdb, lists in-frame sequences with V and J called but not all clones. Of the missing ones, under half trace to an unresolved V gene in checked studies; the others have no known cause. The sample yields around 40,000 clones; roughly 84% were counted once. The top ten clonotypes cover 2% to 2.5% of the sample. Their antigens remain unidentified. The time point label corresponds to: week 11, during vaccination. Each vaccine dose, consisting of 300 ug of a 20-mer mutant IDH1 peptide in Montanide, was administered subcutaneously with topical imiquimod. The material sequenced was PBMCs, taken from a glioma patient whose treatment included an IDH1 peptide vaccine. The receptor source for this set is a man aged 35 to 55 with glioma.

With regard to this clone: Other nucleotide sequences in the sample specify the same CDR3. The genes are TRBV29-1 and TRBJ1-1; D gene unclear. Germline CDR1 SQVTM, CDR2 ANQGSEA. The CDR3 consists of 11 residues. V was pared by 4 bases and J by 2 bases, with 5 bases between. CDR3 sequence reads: CSVGRNTEAFF. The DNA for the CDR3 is TGCAGCGTTGGAAGAAACACTGAAGCTTTCTTT.

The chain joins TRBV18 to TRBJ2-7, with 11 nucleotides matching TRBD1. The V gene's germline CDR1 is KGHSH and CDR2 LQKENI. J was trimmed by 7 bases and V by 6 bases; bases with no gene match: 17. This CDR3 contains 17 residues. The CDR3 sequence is CASSPRPRTGGGWEQYF. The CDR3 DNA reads TGTGCCAGCTCCCCCAGACCTCGGACAGGGGGCGGCTGGGAGCAGTACTTC.

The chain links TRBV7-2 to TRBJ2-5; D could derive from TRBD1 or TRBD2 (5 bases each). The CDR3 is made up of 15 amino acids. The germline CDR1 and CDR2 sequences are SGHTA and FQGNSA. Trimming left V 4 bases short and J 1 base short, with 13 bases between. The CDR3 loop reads CASSSYGTAQETQYF. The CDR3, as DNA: TGTGCCAGCAGCTCCTACGGGACGGCCCAAGAGACCCAGTACTTC.

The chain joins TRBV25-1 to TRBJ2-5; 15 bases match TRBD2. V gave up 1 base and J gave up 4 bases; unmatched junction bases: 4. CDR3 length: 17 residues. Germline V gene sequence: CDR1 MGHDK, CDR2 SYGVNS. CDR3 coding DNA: TGTGCCAGCAGTGAATTCTCGGGACTAGCGGGAGGAGAGACCCAGTACTTC. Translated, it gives CASSEFSGLAGGETQYF.

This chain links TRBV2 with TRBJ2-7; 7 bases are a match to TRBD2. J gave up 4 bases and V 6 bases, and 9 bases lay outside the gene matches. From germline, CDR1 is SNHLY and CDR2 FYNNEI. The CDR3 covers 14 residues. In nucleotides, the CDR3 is TGTGCCAGCAGGGGAGGGGCTAGCAGATACGAGCAGTACTTC. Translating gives CASRGGASRYEQYF.

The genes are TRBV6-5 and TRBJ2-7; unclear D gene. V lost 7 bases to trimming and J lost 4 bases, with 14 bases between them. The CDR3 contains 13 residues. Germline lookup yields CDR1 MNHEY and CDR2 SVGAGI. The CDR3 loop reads CASNPGWAYEQYF. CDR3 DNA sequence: TGTGCCAGCAATCCAGGATGGGCGTACGAGCAGTACTTC.

The CDR3 reads CASSSQGAGNEKLFF. CDR3 coding DNA: TGTGCCAGCAGCTCACAGGGGGCTGGTAATGAAAAACTGTTTTTT. The chain carries TRBV7-9 and TRBJ1-4; 9 nucleotides agree with TRBD1. Trimming took 4 bases from V and 4 from J; bases not matched to a gene: 4. The CDR3 is 15 amino acids. The germline gives CDR1 SEHNR, CDR2 FQNEAQ (reference sequence).

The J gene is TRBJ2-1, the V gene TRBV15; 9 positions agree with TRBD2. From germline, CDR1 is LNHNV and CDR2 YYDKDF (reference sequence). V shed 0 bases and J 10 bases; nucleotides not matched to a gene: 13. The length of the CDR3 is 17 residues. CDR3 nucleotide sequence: TGTGCCACCAGCAGAGATCGGCTAGCGGGACAGATTGGGGAGCAGTTCTTC. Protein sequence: CATSRDRLAGQIGEQFF. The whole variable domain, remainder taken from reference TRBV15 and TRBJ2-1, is DAMVIQNPRYQVTQFGKPVTLSCSQTLNHNVMYWYQQKSSQAPKLLFHYYDKDFNNEADTPDNFQSRRPNTSFCFLDIRSPGLGDTAMYLCATSRDRLAGQIGEQFFGPGTRLTVL.

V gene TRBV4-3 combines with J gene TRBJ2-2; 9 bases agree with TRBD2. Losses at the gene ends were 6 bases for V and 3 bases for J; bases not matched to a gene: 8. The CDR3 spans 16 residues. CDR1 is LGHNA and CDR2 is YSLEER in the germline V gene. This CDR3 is CASRPQREAYTGELFF. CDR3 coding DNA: TGCGCCAGCAGACCACAGCGGGAGGCCTACACCGGGGAGCTGTTTTTT.

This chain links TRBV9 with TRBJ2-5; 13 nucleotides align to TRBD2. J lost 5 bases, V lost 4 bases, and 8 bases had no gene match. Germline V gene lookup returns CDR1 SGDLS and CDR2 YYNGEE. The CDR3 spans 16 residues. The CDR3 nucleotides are TGTGCCAGCAGCTCCCTATCACTAGCGGGAGGGGAGACCCAGTACTTC. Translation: CASSSLSLAGGETQYF. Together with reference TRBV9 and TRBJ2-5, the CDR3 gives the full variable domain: DSGVTQTPKHLITATGQRVTLRCSPRSGDLSVYWYQQSLDQGLQFLIQYYNGEERAKGNILERFSAQQFPDLHSELNLSSLELGDSALYFCASSSLSLAGGETQYFGPGTRLLVL.

The CDR3: CASRTGVSVTGELFF. The CDR3 bases are TGTGCCAGTAGGACAGGGGTTTCGGTCACCGGGGAGCTGTTTTTT. This chain uses TRBV19 with TRBJ2-2; TRBD1 aligns across 8 bases. Germline CDR1 is LNHDA and CDR2 is SQIVND (reference sequence). The CDR3 consists of 15 residues. Trimming removed 6 bases from V and 4 bases from J; junction bases left unmatched: 7.

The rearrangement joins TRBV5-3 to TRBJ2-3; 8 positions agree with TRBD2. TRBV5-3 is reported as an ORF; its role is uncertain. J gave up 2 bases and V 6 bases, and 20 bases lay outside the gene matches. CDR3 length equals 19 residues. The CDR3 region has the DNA TGTGCCAGAACGCCTCCCTCAAGGGGGACTAGAAAACTCACAGATACGCAGTATTTT. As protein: CARTPPSRGTRKLTDTQYF.

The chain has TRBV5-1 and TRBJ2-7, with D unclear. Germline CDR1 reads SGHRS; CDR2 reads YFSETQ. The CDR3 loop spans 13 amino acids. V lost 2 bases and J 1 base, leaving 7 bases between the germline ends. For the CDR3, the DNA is TGCGCCAGCAGCTTCGGCAGGTCCTACGAGCAGTACTTC. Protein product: CASSFGRSYEQYF.

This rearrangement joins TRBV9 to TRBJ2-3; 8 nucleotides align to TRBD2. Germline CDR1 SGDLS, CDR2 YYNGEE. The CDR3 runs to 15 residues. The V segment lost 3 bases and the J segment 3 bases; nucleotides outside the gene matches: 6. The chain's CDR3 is CASSGREAWTDTQYF. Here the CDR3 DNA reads TGTGCCAGCAGCGGGCGGGAGGCATGGACAGATACGCAGTATTTT.

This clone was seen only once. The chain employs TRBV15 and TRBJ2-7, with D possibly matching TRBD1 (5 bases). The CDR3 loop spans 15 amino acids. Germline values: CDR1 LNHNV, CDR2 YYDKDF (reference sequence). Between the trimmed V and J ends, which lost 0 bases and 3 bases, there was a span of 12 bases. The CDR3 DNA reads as TGTGCCACCAGCAGAGATCAGGGTTCGGGCTACGAGCAGTACTTC. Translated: CATSRDQGSGYEQYF.

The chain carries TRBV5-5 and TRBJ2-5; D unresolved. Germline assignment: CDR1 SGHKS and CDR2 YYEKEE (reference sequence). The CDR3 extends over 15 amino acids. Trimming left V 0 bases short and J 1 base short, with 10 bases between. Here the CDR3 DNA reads TGTGCCAGCAGCTTGGCCCCCCGAACCCAAGAGACCCAGTACTTC. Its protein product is CASSLAPRTQETQYF.

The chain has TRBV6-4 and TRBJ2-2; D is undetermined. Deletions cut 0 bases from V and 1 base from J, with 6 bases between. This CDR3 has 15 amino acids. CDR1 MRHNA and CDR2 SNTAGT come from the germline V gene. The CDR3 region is CASSDSVWNTGELFF. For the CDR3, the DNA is TGTGCCAGCAGTGACTCTGTTTGGAACACCGGGGAGCTGTTTTTT.

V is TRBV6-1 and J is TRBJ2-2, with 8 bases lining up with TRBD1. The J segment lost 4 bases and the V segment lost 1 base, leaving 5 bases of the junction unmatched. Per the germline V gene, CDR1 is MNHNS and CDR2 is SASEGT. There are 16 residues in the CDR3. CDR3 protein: CASSEVRTGSTGELFF. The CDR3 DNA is TGTGCCAGCAGTGAAGTCCGGACAGGGAGCACCGGGGAGCTGTTTTTT.

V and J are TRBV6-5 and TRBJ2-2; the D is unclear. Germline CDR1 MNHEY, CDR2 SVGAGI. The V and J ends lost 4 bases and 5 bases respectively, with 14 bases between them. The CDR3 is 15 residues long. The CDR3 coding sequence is TGTGCCAGCAGTTTACCGCGCATGGGTACCGGGGAGCTGTTTTTT. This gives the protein CASSLPRMGTGELFF.

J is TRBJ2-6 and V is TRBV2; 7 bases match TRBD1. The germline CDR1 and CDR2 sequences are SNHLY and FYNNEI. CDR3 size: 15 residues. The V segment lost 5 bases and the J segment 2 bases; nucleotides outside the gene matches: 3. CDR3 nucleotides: TGTGCCAGCAGTCGGGACAGACCTGGGGCCAACGTCCTGACTTTC. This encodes CASSRDRPGANVLTF.

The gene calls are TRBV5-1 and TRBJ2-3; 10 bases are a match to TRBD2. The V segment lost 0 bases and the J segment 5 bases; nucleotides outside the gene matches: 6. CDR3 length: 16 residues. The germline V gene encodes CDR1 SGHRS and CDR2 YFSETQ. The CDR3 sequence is CASSLASGREIDTQYF. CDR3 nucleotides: TGCGCCAGCAGCTTGGCAAGCGGGAGGGAGATAGATACGCAGTATTTT. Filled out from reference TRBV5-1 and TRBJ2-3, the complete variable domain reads KAGVTQTPRYLIKTRGQQVTLSCSPISGHRSVSWYQQTPGQGLQFLFEYFSETQRNKGNFPGRFSGRQFSNSRSEMNVSTLELGDSALYLCASSLASGREIDTQYFGPGTRLTVL.

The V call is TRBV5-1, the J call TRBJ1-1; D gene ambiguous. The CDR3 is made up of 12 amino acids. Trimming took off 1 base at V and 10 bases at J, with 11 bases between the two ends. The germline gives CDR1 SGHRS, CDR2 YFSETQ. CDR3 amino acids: CASSLHEGIAFF. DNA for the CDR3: TGCGCCAGCAGCTTGCATGAGGGAATAGCTTTCTTT.

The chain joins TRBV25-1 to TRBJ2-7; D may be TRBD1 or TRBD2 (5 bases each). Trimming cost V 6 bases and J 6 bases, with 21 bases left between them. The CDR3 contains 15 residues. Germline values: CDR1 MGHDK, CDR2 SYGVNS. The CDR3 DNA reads TGTGCCAGCAGCCCCAGGGTAGGGACCTCTCTCGAGCAGTACTTC. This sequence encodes CASSPRVGTSLEQYF.

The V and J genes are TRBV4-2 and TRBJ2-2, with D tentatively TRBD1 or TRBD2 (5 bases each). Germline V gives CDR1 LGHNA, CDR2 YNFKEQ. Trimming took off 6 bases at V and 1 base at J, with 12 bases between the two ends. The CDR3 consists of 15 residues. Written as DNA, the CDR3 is TGTGCCAGCAGTCCCGGGACGCAGAACACCGGGGAGCTGTTTTTT. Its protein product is CASSPGTQNTGELFF.

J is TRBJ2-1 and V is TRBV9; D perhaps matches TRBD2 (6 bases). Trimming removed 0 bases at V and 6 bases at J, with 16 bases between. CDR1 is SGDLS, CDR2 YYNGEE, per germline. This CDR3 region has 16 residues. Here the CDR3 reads CASSVDTGRRVNEQFF. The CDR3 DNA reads TGTGCCAGCAGCGTAGATACCGGGAGAAGGGTCAATGAGCAGTTCTTC.

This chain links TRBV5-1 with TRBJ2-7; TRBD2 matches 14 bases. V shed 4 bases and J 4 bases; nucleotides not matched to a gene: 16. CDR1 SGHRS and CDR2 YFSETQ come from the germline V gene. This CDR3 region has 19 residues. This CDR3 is CASSRQGAGLAGGMYEQYF. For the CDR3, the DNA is TGCGCCAGCAGCCGGCAGGGGGCAGGACTAGCGGGAGGAATGTACGAGCAGTACTTC.